This TCR beta chain comes out of a study of blood T cell repertoires in COVID-19. For the study at large: Nucleic acid was either cDNA or gDNA, and it came from T cells, B-cell-depleted T cells, or PBMCs.

Repertoires were generated with immunoSEQ multiplex PCR, while TCRdb's copy carries only in-frame clones and drops some. This table holds a few hundred thousand clones, nearly 85% found once. Germline V gene data show CDR1 as LNHDA and CDR2 as SQIVND (reference sequence). The V end lost 8 bases, the J end lost 3 bases, and 7 bases lay between the germline ends. The CDR3 has 12 residues. Source material: peripheral blood. V usage is TRBV19 and J usage is TRBJ2-2; the D gene is possibly TRBD2 (5 bases). The sequence came from a human donor in a cohort sampled during active COVID-19. The CDR3 loop reads CASGLYTGELFF. The CDR3 DNA is TGTGCCAGTGGACTTTACACCGGGGAGCTGTTTTTT.